This T cell receptor (beta chain) is drawn from a study of kidney transplant recipient with SARS-CoV-2 infection. TCRdb re-called the reads with MiXCR, one entry per CDR3 protein. The sample carries under 250,000 distinct CDR3 sequences, 29% recorded once. Many counts were recorded for this clonotype. V was pared by 5 bases and J by 6 bases, with 8 bases between. This CDR3 is 12 amino acids long. From germline, CDR1 is KGHDR and CDR2 SFDVKD. The receptor's source is a male patient in his thirties who had COVID-19 and was a kidney transplant recipient. The T cells may partly be graft donor cells. J is TRBJ2-3 and V is TRBV24-1; D call uncertain. The specimen comprised a blood sample, sampled at baseline and on approximately day 120 from a kidney transplant recipient. In DNA form, the CDR3 reads TGTGCCACCAGTGGGGCGTTGGATACGCAGTATTTT. Protein: CATSGALDTQYF.